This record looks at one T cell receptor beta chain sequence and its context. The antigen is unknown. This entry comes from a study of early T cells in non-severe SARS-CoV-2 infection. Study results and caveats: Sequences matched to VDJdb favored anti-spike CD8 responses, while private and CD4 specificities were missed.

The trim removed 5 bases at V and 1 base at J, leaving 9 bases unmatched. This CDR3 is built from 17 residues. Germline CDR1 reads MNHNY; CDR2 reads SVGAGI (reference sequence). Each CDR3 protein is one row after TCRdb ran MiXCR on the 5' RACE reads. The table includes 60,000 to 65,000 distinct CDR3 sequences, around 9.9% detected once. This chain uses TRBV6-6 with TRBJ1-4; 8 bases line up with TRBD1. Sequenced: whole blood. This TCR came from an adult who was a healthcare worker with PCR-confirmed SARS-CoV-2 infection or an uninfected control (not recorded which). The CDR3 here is CASSRTGRAVTNEKLFF. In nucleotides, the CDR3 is TGTGCCAGCAGTCGGACAGGGAGGGCCGTAACTAATGAAAAACTGTTTTTT.